A selection of T cell receptor gamma chains follows, all from one sample in a study of human gamma delta and Vdelta1 T cells. TCRdb processed the PCR reads again with the CATT caller. This sample has roughly 3,900 gamma-chain clones, with around 17% found just once. These receptors have no known antigen. Input material: Vdelta1 gamma-delta T cells from blood grown in culture (DOT cells). These receptor sequences come from a human donor in good health. The conserved cysteine and the conserved F or W are not part of the CDR3 here.

J: TRGJ1/TRGJ2
V: TRGV3
length: 7
CDR3: ATWDKKL

J: TRGJ1/TRGJ2
V: TRGV4
length: 12
CDR3: ATWDGPNYYKKL

J: TRGJ1/TRGJ2
V: TRGV3
length: 10
CDR3: ATWDMQGKKL

J: TRGJ1/TRGJ2
V: TRGV8
length: 9
CDR3: ATWDKEEKL

J: TRGJ1/TRGJ2
V: TRGV8
length: 12
CDR3: ATWDSLLQCKKL

J: TRGJ1/TRGJ2
V: TRGV4
length: 9
CDR3: ATWDGRAKL

J: TRGJ1/TRGJ2
V: TRGV8
length: 13
CDR3: ATWQAEAYYYKKL

J: TRGJ1/TRGJ2
V: TRGV3
length: 10
CDR3: ATWDRLCRKL

J: TRGJ1/TRGJ2
V: TRGV5
length: 11
CDR3: ATWDRPRYKKL

J: TRGJ1/TRGJ2
V: TRGV2
length: 12
CDR3: ATWDGILNYKKL

J: TRGJP2
V: TRGV8
length: 13
CDR3: ATWDRPSSDWIKT

J: TRGJ1/TRGJ2
V: TRGV9
length: 11
CDR3: ALWDPNYYKKL

J: TRGJP2
V: TRGV3
length: 11
CDR3: ATWDRRDWIKT